This entry features one T cell receptor beta chain sequence. Antigen: not known. These data belong to a study of T-cell memory formation after mild COVID-19. Study as a whole: There were largely donor-specific TCR clusters.

TCRdb reanalysed the 5' RACE reads using MiXCR and keeps one entry per CDR3 protein. This table holds 70,000 to 100,000 distinct CDR3 sequences, roughly 16% found once. V lost 2 bases, J lost 2 bases, and 13 bases lay in between. The germline CDR1 and CDR2 sequences are WSHSY and SAAADI. CDR3 size: 15 residues. Study-level points and caveats: Several responding clones turned up in pre-infection memory, indicating that cross-reactive memory may have taken part. Day 15 to 85 contractors were CD4/CD8 balanced; later expanders leaned CD4+.

This chain connects TRBV10-2 to TRBJ2-7, with no clear D. This clonotype was obtained from a man between 18 and 35 years old who had mild COVID-19 (a few samples of this study predate the infection). Cell type and time point are not known. Sequenced input: PBMCs or a T cell subset sorted from them (not recorded which). In DNA, the CDR3 is TGCGCCAGCAGTGAGGTTCGGGTAGCAACCTACGAGCAGTACTTC. Its translation: CASSEVRVATYEQYF.